The 2 T cell receptor beta chains listed next were all sequenced from one sample in a study of cytomegalovirus exposure and HLA in healthy donors. PCR was performed using 60 Vbeta and 13 Jbeta primers. Some clones are missing from TCRdb's copy, which holds only in-frame ones; the method was immunoSEQ multiplex PCR. The data show more than 150,000 clones, 80% seen once. Sequenced sample: PBMCs. These receptors were obtained from a boy aged 5 to 17 in good health and CMV-seronegative.

V gene TRBV10-3 combines with J gene TRBJ1-1; unclear D gene. The V end was cut by 6 bases, the J end by 1 base, with 9 bases between. Germline lookup yields CDR1 ENHRY and CDR2 SYGVKD. The CDR3 contains 13 residues. The CDR3 spells CAIRENRNTEAFF. DNA for the CDR3: TGTGCCATCAGAGAGAACAGGAACACTGAAGCTTTCTTT.

This clone was counted between two and nine times. This chain connects TRBV12-5 to TRBJ2-1; D is undetermined. From germline, CDR1 is LGHNT and CDR2 FRNRAP. The CDR3 runs 18 residues. V dropped 5 bases and J dropped 5 bases, with 25 bases sitting between them. CDR3 sequence reads: CASGAGSKDTYSHNEQFF. CDR3 sequence (DNA): TGTGCTAGTGGTGCCGGCTCCAAAGACACATATTCTCACAATGAGCAGTTCTTC.